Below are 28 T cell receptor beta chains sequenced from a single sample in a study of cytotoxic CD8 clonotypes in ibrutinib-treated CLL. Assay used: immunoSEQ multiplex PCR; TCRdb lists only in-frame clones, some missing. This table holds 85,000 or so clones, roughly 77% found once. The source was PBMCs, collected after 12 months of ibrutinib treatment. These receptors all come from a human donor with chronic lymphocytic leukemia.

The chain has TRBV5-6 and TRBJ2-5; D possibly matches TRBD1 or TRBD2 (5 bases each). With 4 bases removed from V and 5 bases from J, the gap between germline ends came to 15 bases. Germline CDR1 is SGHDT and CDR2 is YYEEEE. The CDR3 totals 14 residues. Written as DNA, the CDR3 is TGTGCCAGCAGCCCGGGTGGGGGAAGGGAGACCCAGTACTTC. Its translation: CASSPGGGRETQYF.

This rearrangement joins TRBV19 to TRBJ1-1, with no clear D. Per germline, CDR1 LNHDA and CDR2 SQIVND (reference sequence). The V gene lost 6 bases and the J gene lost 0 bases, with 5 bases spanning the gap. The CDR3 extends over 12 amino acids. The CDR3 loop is CASRRVNTEAFF. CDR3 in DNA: TGTGCCAGTAGGAGGGTGAACACTGAAGCTTTCTTT.

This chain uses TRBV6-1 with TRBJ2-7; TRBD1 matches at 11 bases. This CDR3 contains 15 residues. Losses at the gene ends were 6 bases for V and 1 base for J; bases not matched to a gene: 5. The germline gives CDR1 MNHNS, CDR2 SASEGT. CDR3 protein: CASSPGTGGSYEQYF. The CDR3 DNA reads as TGTGCCAGCAGCCCCGGGACAGGGGGGTCCTACGAGCAGTACTTC.

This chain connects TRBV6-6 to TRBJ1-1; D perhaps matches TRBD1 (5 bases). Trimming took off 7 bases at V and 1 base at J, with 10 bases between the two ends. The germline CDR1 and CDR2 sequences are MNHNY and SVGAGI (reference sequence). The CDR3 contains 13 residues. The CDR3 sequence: CASTLQGNTEAFF. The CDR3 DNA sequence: TGTGCCAGCACTCTCCAGGGGAACACTGAAGCTTTCTTT.

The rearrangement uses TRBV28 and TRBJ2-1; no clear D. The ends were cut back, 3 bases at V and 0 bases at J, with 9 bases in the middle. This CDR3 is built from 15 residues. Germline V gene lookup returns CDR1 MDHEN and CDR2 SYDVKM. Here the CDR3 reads CASSLWRSSYNEQFF. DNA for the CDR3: TGTGCCAGCAGTTTGTGGCGAAGCTCCTACAATGAGCAGTTCTTC.

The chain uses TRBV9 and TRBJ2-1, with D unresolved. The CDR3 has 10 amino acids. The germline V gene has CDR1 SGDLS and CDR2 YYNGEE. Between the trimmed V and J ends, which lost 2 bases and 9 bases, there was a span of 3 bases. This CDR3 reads CASSVGEQFF. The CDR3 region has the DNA TGTGCCAGCAGCGTGGGTGAGCAGTTCTTC.

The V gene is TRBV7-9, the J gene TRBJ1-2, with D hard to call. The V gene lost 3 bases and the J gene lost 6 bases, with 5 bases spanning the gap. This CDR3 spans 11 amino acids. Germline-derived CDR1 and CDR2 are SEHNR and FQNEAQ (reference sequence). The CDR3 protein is CASSFGHGYTF. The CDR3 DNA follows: TGTGCCAGCAGCTTTGGACATGGCTACACCTTC.

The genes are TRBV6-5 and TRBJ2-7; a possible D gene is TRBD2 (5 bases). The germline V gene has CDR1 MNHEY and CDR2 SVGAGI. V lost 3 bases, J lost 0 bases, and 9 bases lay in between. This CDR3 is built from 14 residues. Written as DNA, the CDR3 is TGTGCCAGCAGTTATGAGCGGACCTCCTACGAGCAGTACTTC. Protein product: CASSYERTSYEQYF.

The CDR3 DNA is TGCGCCAGCAGCCAACAGAGCGGGTATGAGCAGTTCTTC. Encoded protein: CASSQQSGYEQFF. The gene calls are TRBV4-1 and TRBJ2-1; D is perhaps TRBD2 (6 bases). V was trimmed by 2 bases and J by 8 bases, leaving 10 bases between them. This CDR3 is 13 amino acids long. The germline gives CDR1 MGHRA, CDR2 YSYEKL.

CDR3: CASSSRVGQSYEQYF. The CDR3 region has the DNA TGTGCCAGCAGCTCTAGGGTGGGGCAGTCCTACGAGCAGTACTTC. The chain employs TRBV5-6 and TRBJ2-7; maybe TRBD1 (5 bases). V was clipped by 3 bases and J by 1 base, with 14 bases between them. Germline V gene data show CDR1 as SGHDT and CDR2 as YYEEEE. The CDR3 runs to 15 residues.

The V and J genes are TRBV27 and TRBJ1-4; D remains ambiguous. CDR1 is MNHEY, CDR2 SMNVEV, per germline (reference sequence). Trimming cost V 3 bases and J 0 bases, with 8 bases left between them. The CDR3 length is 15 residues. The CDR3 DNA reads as TGTGCCAGCAGTTTGACACCAGCAACTAATGAAAAACTGTTTTTT. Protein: CASSLTPATNEKLFF.

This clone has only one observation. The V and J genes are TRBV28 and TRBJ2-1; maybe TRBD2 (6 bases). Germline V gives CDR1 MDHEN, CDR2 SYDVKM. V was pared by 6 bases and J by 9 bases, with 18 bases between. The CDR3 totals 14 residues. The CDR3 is CASSQIADWVEQFF. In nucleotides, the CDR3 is TGTGCCAGCAGCCAAATAGCGGACTGGGTTGAGCAGTTCTTC. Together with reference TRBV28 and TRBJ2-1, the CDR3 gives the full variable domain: DVKVTQSSRYLVKRTGEKVFLECVQDMDHENMFWYRQDPGLGLRLIYFSYDVKMKEKGDIPEGYSVSREKKERFSLILESASTNQTSMYLCASSQIADWVEQFFGPGTRLTVL.

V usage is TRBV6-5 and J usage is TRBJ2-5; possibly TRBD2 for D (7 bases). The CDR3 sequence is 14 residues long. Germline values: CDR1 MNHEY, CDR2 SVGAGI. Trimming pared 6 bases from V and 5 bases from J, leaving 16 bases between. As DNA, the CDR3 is TGTGCCAGCAGACGTCCGGGGGGCCGGGAGACCCAGTACTTC. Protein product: CASRRPGGRETQYF.

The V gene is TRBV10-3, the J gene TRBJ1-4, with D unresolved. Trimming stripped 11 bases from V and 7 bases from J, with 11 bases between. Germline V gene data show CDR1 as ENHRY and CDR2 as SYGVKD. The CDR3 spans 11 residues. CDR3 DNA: TGTGCCGCGGGCCCGGGTGAAAAACTGTTTTTT. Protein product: CAAGPGEKLFF.

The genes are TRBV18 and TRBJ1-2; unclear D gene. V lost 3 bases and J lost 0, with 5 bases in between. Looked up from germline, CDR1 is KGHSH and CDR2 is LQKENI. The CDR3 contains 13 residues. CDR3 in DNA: TGTGCCAGCTCACCGGGGTCTAACTATGGCTACACCTTC. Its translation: CASSPGSNYGYTF.

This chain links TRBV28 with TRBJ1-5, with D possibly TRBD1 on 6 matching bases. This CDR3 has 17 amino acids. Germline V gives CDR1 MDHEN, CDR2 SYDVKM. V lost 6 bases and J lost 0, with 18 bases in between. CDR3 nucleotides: TGTGCCAGCAGCCCGGTGGACAGCAGCTATAGCAATCAGCCCCAGCATTTT. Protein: CASSPVDSSYSNQPQHF. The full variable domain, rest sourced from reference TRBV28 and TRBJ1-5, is DVKVTQSSRYLVKRTGEKVFLECVQDMDHENMFWYRQDPGLGLRLIYFSYDVKMKEKGDIPEGYSVSREKKERFSLILESASTNQTSMYLCASSPVDSSYSNQPQHFGDGTRLSIL.

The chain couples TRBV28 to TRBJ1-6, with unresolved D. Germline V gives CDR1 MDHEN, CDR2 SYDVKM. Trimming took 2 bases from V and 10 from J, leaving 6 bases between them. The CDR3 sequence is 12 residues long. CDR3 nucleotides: TGTGCCAGCAGTTTAGATGGGTCACCCCTCCACTTT. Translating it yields CASSLDGSPLHF.

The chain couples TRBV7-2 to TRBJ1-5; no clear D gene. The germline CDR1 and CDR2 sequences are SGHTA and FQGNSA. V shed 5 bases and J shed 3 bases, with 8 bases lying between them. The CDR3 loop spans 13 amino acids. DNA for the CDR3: TGTGCCAGCAGCACCCAGTCCAATCAGCCCCAGCATTTT. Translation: CASSTQSNQPQHF.

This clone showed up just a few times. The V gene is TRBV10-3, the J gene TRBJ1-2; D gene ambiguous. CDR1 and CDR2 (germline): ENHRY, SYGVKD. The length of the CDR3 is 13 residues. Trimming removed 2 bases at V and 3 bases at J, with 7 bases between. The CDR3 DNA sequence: TGTGCCATCAGTGAGCTTTGGGACTATGGCTACACCTTC. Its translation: CAISELWDYGYTF.

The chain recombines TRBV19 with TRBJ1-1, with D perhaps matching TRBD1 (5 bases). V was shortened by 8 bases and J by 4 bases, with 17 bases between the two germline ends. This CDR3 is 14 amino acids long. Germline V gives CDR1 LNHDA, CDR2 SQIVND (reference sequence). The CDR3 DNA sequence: TGTGCCAGTGCCCCCGAGTGGGGCGCCACTGAAGCTTTCTTT. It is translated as CASAPEWGATEAFF.

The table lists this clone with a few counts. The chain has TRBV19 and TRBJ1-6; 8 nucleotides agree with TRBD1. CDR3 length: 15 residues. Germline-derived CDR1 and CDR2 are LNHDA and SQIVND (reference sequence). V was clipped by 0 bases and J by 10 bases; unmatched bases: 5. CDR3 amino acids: CASSIEGQEASPLHF. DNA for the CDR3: TGTGCCAGTAGTATAGAGGGACAGGAGGCATCACCCCTCCACTTT.

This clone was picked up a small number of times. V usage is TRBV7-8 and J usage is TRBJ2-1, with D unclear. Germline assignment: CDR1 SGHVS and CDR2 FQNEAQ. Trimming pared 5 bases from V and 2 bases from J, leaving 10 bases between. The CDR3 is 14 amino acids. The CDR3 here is CASSTVTPYNEQFF. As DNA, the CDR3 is TGTGCCAGCAGCACCGTGACTCCCTACAATGAGCAGTTCTTC. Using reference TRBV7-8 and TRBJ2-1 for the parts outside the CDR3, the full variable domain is GAGVSQSPRYKVAKRGQDVALRCDPISGHVSLFWYQQALGQGPEFLTYFQNEAQLDKSGLPSDRFFAERPEGSVSTLKIQRTQQEDSAVYLCASSTVTPYNEQFFGPGTRLTVL.

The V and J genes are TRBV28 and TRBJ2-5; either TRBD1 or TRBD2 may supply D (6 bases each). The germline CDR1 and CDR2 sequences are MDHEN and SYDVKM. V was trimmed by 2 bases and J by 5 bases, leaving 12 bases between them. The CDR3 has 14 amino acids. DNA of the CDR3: TGTGCCAGCAGTTTACCGGGGGCGAGGGAGACCCAGTACTTC. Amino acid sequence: CASSLPGARETQYF.

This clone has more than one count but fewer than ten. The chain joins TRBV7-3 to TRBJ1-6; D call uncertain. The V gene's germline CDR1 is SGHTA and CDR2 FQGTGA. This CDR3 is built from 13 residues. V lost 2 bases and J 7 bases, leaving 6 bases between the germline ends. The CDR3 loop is CASSLRRNSPLHF. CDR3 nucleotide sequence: TGTGCCAGCAGCTTACGACGGAATTCACCCCTCCACTTT.

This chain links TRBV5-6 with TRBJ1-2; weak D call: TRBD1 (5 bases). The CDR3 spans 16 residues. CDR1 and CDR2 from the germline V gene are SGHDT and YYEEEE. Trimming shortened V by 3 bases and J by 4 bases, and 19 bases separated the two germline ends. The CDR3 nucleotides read TGTGCCAGCAGCTCTGATCGGAAGACAGTGCTCTATGGCTACACCTTC. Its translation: CASSSDRKTVLYGYTF.

The DNA for the CDR3 is TGTGCCAGCTCACCATGGGGGTGGGCAGGGGAAGCTTTCTTT. This translates into CASSPWGWAGEAFF. The J gene is TRBJ1-1, the V gene TRBV18, with D maybe TRBD1 (5 bases). The CDR3 length is 14 residues. Trimming left V 2 bases short and J 8 bases short, with 15 bases between. The germline CDR1 and CDR2 sequences are KGHSH and LQKENI.

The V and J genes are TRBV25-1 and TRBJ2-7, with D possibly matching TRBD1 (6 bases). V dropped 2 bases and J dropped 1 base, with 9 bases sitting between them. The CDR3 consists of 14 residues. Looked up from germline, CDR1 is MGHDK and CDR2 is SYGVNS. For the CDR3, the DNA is TGTGCCAGCAGTGAAACAGGGCGTTCCTACGAGCAGTACTTC. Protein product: CASSETGRSYEQYF.

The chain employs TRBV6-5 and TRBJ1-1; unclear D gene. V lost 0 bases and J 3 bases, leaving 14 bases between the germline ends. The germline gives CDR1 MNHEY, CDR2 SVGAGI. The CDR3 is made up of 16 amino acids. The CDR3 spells CASSYSYGPWDTEAFF. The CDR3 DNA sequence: TGTGCCAGCAGTTACTCGTACGGCCCGTGGGACACTGAAGCTTTCTTT.